This is a list of T cell receptor beta chains from one sample in a study of T cell responses to AZD1222 COVID-19 vaccine. Assay: immunoSEQ multiplex PCR; the TCRdb copy retains only in-frame clones and omits some. This sample has about 120,000 clones; about nine tenths occur once, and the top ten carry under 3%. The starting material was peripheral blood, obtained 28 days after the second AZD1222 dose. The source of these receptors is an adult who received the AZD1222 COVID-19 vaccine. Both conserved end residues are part of each CDR3. D genes are given only for firm matches. Not every row has a clone size; where given, it reads once, few, many or a size class.

j_call | d_call | v_call | clone_size | cdr3_nt | cdr3_aa
TRBJ1-1 | . | TRBV7-9 | . | TGTGCCAGCAGCCCCATATGGGGGGGGAACACTGAAGCTTTCTTT | CASSPIWGGNTEAFF
TRBJ2-7 | . | TRBV28 | few | TGTGCCAGCAGTATTACCAGCAGTGGAGGTCGCGAGCAGTACTTC | CASSITSSGGREQYF
TRBJ1-1 | . | TRBV27 | . | TGTGCCAGCAGTTTATCGGGGCAGGGAGGCACTGAAGCTTTCTTT | CASSLSGQGGTEAFF
TRBJ2-2 | TRBD2 | TRBV7-8 | . | TGTGCCAGCAGCTTCCAACGACTAGCGGGGGGGCGGACCGGGGAGCTGTTTTTT | CASSFQRLAGGRTGELFF
TRBJ1-6 | TRBD1 | TRBV7-2 | . | TGTGCCAGCAGCACGGACAGGACGGGATCTTCACCCCTCCACTTT | CASSTDRTGSSPLHF
TRBJ1-2 | TRBD1 | TRBV9 | few | TGTGCCAGCAGCGTAGTGGACAGGGTTAACTATGGCTACACCTTC | CASSVVDRVNYGYTF
TRBJ1-4 | TRBD1 | TRBV29-1 | . | TGCAGTGTTACAGGGGTCGGTGGTGAAAAACTGTTTTTT | CSVTGVGGEKLFF
TRBJ1-1 | . | TRBV7-6 | . | TGTGCCAGCAGCTTAGGGGCCAGGGGAGGGAACACTGAAGCTTTCTTT | CASSLGARGGNTEAFF
TRBJ2-2 | . | TRBV19 | . | TGTGCCAGTAGTATAACGTTAAACACCGGGGAGCTGTTTTTT | CASSITLNTGELFF
TRBJ1-2 | . | TRBV4-2 | . | TGTGCCAGCAGCCAAGAGGGAGCGATCTATGGCTACACCTTC | CASSQEGAIYGYTF
TRBJ2-1 | . | TRBV16 | . | TGTGCCAGCAGCCAAGGTGGATATGAGCAGTTCTTC | CASSQGGYEQFF
TRBJ2-2 | TRBD1 | TRBV9 | . | TGTGCCAGCAGCGTCGGGACAGGGTGGGACACCGGGGAGCTGTTTTTT | CASSVGTGWDTGELFF
TRBJ1-5 | . | TRBV2 | . | TGTGCCAGCAGTGAAGCCTACAGGGTGCGGAGCAATCAGCCCCAGCATTTT | CASSEAYRVRSNQPQHF
TRBJ1-5 | TRBD1 | TRBV6-2/TRBV6-3 | . | TGTGCCAGCAGTAATAAACGACAGGGCCATCAGCCCCAGCATTTT | CASSNKRQGHQPQHF
TRBJ1-1 | . | TRBV5-4 | . | TGTGCCAGCAGCTTGCCAGGGTGGACTGAAGCTTTCTTT | CASSLPGWTEAFF
TRBJ1-2 | TRBD1 | TRBV7-2 | . | TGTGCCAGCAGCTTAGTAGGGGGCGACTCCTATGGCTACACCTTC | CASSLVGGDSYGYTF
TRBJ1-2 | . | TRBV7-9 | . | TGTGCCAGCAGCTTAATGGGGGCGGCCGACTATGGCTACACCTTC | CASSLMGAADYGYTF
TRBJ2-6 | TRBD2 | TRBV6-5 | . | TGTGCCAGCAGTTCGGGGGGTGGGGCCAACGTCCTGACTTTC | CASSSGGGANVLTF
TRBJ1-1 | . | TRBV5-6 | . | TGTGCCAGCAGCCGTGTCTCAGTCACTGAAGCTTTCTTT | CASSRVSVTEAFF
TRBJ2-5 | . | TRBV7-6 | . | TGTGCCAGCAGCTTAGTTTCGTATGGGTTTGGGGGAGAGACCCAGTACTTC | CASSLVSYGFGGETQYF
TRBJ1-1 | . | TRBV11-3 | . | TGTGCCAGCAGCTTAGGAGTGACAACTGAAGCTTTCTTT | CASSLGVTTEAFF
TRBJ2-2 | . | TRBV2 | . | TGTGCCAGCAGGGAAACGGGACAAAACACCGGGGAGCTGTTTTTT | CASRETGQNTGELFF